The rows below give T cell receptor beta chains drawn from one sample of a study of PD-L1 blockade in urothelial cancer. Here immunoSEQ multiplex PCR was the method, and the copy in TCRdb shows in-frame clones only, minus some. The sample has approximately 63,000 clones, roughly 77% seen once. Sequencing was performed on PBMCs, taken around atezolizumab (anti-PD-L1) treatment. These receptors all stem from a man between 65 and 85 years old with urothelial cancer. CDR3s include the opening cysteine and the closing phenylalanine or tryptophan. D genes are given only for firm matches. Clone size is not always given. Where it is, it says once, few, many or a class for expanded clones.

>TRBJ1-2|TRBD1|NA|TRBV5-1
TGCGCCAGCAGCCTCGGACAGGTCTATGGCTACACCTTC
CASSLGQVYGYTF
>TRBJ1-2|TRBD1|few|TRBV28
TGTGCCAGCAGTTTAGCAGGGGGCGGGAACTATGGCTACACCTTC
CASSLAGGGNYGYTF
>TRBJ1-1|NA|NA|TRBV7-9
TGTGCCAGCAGCTTAGGTTGGGGAGTGACGAACACTGAAGCTTTCTTT
CASSLGWGVTNTEAFF
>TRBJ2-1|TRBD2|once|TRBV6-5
TGTGCCAGCAGTTACAGCGTCCATAGCGGGAGTGGTGAGCAGTTCTTC
CASSYSVHSGSGEQFF
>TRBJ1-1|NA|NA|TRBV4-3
TGCGCCAGCAGCCAAGATGAGGGTGACACTGAAGCTTTCTTT
CASSQDEGDTEAFF
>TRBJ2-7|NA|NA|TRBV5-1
TGCGCCAGCAGCTTGGATGGGGGCCTCTCCTACGAGCAGTACTTC
CASSLDGGLSYEQYF
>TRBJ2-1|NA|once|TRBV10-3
TGTGCCATCAGTGCAGGGGTCGATGAGCAGTTCTTC
CAISAGVDEQFF
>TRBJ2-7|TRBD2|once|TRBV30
TGTGCCTGGAGCAGCGGGAGTTGGTACGAGCAGTACTTC
CAWSSGSWYEQYF
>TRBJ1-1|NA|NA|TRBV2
TGTGCCAGCAGAGGGGGTATGGTGAACACTGAAGCTTTCTTT
CASRGGMVNTEAFF
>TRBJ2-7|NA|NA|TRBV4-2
TGTGCCAGCAGCCCTAGAGACCCCCACGAGCAGTACTTC
CASSPRDPHEQYF
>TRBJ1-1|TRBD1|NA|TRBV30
TGTGCCTGGACCCCCCCCGGACAGGGGGCTGTGAACACTGAAGCTTTCTTT
CAWTPPGQGAVNTEAFF
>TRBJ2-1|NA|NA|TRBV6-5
TGTGCCAGCAGTTACGACGAAGGCGGGGATGAGCAGTTCTTC
CASSYDEGGDEQFF
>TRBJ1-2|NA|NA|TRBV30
TGTGCCGCCTACAGGGTTGCGGGCTACACCTTC
CAAYRVAGYTF
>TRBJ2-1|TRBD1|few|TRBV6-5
TGTGCCAGCAGTTTAGAACAGGGGAATGAGCAGTTCTTC
CASSLEQGNEQFF
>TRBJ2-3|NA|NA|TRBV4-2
TGTGCCAGCAGCCAAGAATCAAACTCCTGGACGCAGTATTTT
CASSQESNSWTQYF
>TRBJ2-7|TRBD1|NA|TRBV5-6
TGTGCCAGCAGCTTCGACAGGGATCCCTACGAGCAGTACTTC
CASSFDRDPYEQYF
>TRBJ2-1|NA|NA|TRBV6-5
TGTGCCAGCTCCCCGGGCAGAACAGGGTCCAATGAGCAGTTCTTC
CASSPGRTGSNEQFF
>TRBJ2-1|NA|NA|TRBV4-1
TGCGCCAGCAGCCAAGATGTGACATACAATGAGCAGTTCTTC
CASSQDVTYNEQFF
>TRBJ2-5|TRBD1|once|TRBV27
TGTGCCAGCAGCAGCCCACAGGGGGGCGGAGAGACCCAGTACTTC
CASSSPQGGGETQYF
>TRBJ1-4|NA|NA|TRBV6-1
TGTGCCAGCAACACAGGGTGGCCAAATGAAAAACTGTTTTTT
CASNTGWPNEKLFF
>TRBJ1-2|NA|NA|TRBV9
TGTGCCAGCAGCGTAGGAACAGCCTTGTCCTATGGCTACACCTTC
CASSVGTALSYGYTF
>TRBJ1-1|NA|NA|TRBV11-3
TGTGCCAGCAGCTTAGCATCGCGGAACACTGAAGCTTTCTTT
CASSLASRNTEAFF
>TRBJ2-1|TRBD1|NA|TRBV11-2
TGTGCCAGCAGCGGAACCAGAGGACAGGGGGTCAATGAGCAGTTCTTC
CASSGTRGQGVNEQFF
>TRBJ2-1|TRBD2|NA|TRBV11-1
TGTGCCAGCAGCCCCGACCTAGCGGGAGGCTACAATGAGCAGTTCTTC
CASSPDLAGGYNEQFF
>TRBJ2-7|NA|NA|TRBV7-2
TGTGCCAGCAGCTTAGAGGGTAGCGTGACCTACGAGCAGTACTTC
CASSLEGSVTYEQYF
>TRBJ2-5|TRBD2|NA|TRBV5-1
TGCGCCAGCAGCAAAGGGACTAGCGGGAGGGGAGAGACCCAGTACTTC
CASSKGTSGRGETQYF
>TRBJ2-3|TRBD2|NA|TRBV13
TGTGCCAGCAGCTCCTCTAGCGGACCCACAGATACGCAGTATTTT
CASSSSSGPTDTQYF
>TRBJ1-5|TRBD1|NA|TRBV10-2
TGCGCCAGCAGCCCCGGGACAGGGCGAGGGAATGGCAATCAGCCCCAGCATTTT
CASSPGTGRGNGNQPQHF
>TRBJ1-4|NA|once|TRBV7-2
TGTGCCAGCAGCTTAGGGGCACAGGATGAAAAACTGTTTTTT
CASSLGAQDEKLFF
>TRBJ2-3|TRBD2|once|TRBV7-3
TGTGCCAGCAGCACGGGACTAGCGGAAGCAGATACGCAGTATTTT
CASSTGLAEADTQYF
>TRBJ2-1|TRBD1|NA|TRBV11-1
TGTGCCAGCGAAGACAGGGCTGACGAGCAGTTCTTC
CASEDRADEQFF
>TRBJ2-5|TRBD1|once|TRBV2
TGTGCCAGCAGTGTTTACTTGGGACAGGGGGAGACCCAGTACTTC
CASSVYLGQGETQYF
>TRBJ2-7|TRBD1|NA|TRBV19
TGTGCCAGTAGTTTCAATGGCAGGACAGGGCGGAACGAGCAGTACTTC
CASSFNGRTGRNEQYF
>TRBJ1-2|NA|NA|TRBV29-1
TGCAGCGTTGAACCAGGGGCAGATATCTATGGCTACACCTTC
CSVEPGADIYGYTF
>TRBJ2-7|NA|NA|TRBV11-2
TGTGCCAGCAGCTTAGACGTGAGCTCCTACGAGCAGTACTTC
CASSLDVSSYEQYF
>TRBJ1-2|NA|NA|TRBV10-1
TGCGCCAAGGGGGCTAACTATGGCTACACCTTC
CAKGANYGYTF
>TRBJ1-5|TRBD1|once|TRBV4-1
TGCGCCAGCAGCCAACGGACAGGGGGCCAGACCTATAGCAATCAGCCCCAGCATTTT
CASSQRTGGQTYSNQPQHF
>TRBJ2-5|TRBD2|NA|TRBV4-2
TGTGCCAGCAGCCAAGGGTTGGGCGGGAGGTATGGAGAGACCCAGTACTTC
CASSQGLGGRYGETQYF
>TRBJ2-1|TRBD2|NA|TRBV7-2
TGTGCCAGCAGCCAGGGAGTAGCGGGTGTCAATGAGCAGTTCTTC
CASSQGVAGVNEQFF
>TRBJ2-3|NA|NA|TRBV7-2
TGTGCCAGCAGCTTACTCTTGCAGGATACGCAGTATTTT
CASSLLLQDTQYF
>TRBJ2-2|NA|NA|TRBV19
TGTGCCAGTAGTATGGGTTGGGGCCGCTTCACCGGGGAGCTGTTTTTT
CASSMGWGRFTGELFF
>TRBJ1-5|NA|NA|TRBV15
TGTGCCACCAGCAGCCAGGGCAATCAGCCCCAGCATTTT
CATSSQGNQPQHF
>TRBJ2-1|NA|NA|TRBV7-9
TGTGCCAGCAGCCCTAGTAATGATGAGCAGTTCTTC
CASSPSNDEQFF
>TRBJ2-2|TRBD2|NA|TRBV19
TGTGCCAGTAGTAGGGTTAGCGGGAAGACCGGGGAGCTGTTTTTT
CASSRVSGKTGELFF
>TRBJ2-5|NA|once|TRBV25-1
TGTGCCAGCAGTGAAGAAGGGGGACGAGAGACCCAGTACTTC
CASSEEGGRETQYF
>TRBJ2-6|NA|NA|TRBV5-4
TGTGCCAGCAGCCTCCCCCGCTCTGGGGCCAACGTCCTGACTTTC
CASSLPRSGANVLTF